A single sample is the source of the 7 T cell receptor beta chains below, sequenced in a study of T-cell reconstitution after alpha-beta-depleted transplantation in children (dated by TCRdb to 2016 to 2018). The label giving this sample's treatment or condition can be read as: allogeneic hematopoietic cell transplantation with graft depleted of TCRalphabeta T cells and CD19 B cells. Libraries came from PCR. Sequencing took place on an Illumina HiSeq 2500. Molecular barcoding was employed in the preparation of TCR libraries, with unique molecular identifiers being used to normalize TCRbeta repertoire quantification. The public reads were run again by TCRdb, first through fastp at Q25 and then through MiXCR, and only productive beta chains were kept. Each entry is one CDR3 protein sequence, shown with its most common DNA and genes. Here the sample has some 300,000 distinct CDR3 sequences; around 10% occur a single time. The ten largest clonotypes hold 7% to 9.5% of the sample.

The specimen was PBMCs, collected before TCRalphabeta/CD19-depleted stem cell transplant. Receptor source: a boy under two years old with acute myeloid leukemia, due to receive a stem cell transplant.

This clonotype was recorded many times. The chain combines TRBV20-1 with TRBJ2-2; 9 bases agree with TRBD1. The CDR3 is made up of 14 amino acids. V was clipped by 6 bases and J by 6 bases; unmatched bases: 8. CDR1 and CDR2 (germline): DFQATT, SNEGSKA (reference sequence). CDR3 coding DNA: TGCAGTGCCCGGGACAGGGAAGGGGCCGGGGAGCTGTTTTTT. Protein product: CSARDREGAGELFF.

This clonotype was observed many times. The rearrangement joins TRBV29-1 to TRBJ2-7; 10 nucleotides match TRBD2. V shed 0 bases, J shed 3 bases, and the junction held 8 bases outside the gene matches. Germline V lookup: CDR1 SQVTM, CDR2 ANQGSEA. The CDR3 sequence is 16 residues long. The CDR3 DNA sequence: TGCAGCGTTGAAGATCGAACTAGCGGGGTGGACTACGAGCAGTACTTC. Translated, it gives CSVEDRTSGVDYEQYF.

This clonotype was observed a handful of times. This chain uses TRBV5-4 with TRBJ2-5; 11 bases are a match to TRBD1. The germline gives CDR1 SGHNT, CDR2 YYREEE (reference sequence). The J segment lost 4 bases and the V segment lost 3 bases, leaving 8 bases of the junction unmatched. The CDR3 is 16 amino acids. CDR3: CASSSRTGGLTETQYF. The CDR3 nucleotides read TGTGCCAGCAGCTCCCGGACAGGGGGCTTAACAGAGACCCAGTACTTC. Full variable domain (remainder filled in from reference TRBV5-4 and TRBJ2-5): ETGVTQSPTHLIKTRGQQVTLRCSSQSGHNTVSWYQQALGQGPQFIFQYYREEENGRGNFPPRFSGLQFPNYSSELNVNALELDDSALYLCASSSRTGGLTETQYFGPGTRLLVL.

This clonotype was observed at least ten times. The genes are TRBV7-8 and TRBJ2-1, with 7 bases identical to TRBD2. CDR3 length equals 15 residues. In germline, CDR1 is SGHVS, CDR2 FQNEAQ. Germline trimming cut 2 bases from V and 5 bases from J; bases unmatched to any gene: 6. In DNA, the CDR3 is TGTGCCAGCAGCTTATTAGCTAGCGGTAACAATGAGCAGTTCTTC. As protein: CASSLLASGNNEQFF.

The table lists this clonotype with many counts. The CDR3 DNA follows: TGTGCCAGCAGTTTAGCAAGGGGATGGGAGCTGTTTTTT. As protein: CASSLARGWELFF. The V and J genes are TRBV12-3 or TRBV12-4 and TRBJ2-2; D may be TRBD1 (5 bases). Deletions cut 0 bases from V and 9 bases from J, with 8 bases between. CDR3 length: 13 residues.

About this clonotype: It may be a read error: a sequence one base away is much more abundant. The rearrangement links TRBV7-6 to TRBJ2-3, with 10 bases that match TRBD2. The V gene end was trimmed by 5 bases and the J gene end by 3 bases; junction bases not matched to a gene: 14. This CDR3 is built from 18 residues. The germline gives CDR1 SGHVS, CDR2 FNYEAQ. The CDR3 sequence: CASSLGVAAGGLTDTQYF. CDR3 sequence (DNA): TGTGCCAGCAGCCTGGGCGTGGCAGCGGGGGGGCTAACAGATACGCAGTATTTT.

The chain carries TRBV6-2 or TRBV6-3 and TRBJ2-1; 11 nucleotides line up with TRBD2. With V trimmed by 5 bases and J by 4 bases, 7 bases remained unmatched. Germline V gene data show CDR1 as MNHEY and CDR2 as SVGEGT. This CDR3 has 16 residues. The CDR3 reads CASSTDLAGGYNEQFF. The CDR3 DNA reads as TGTGCCAGCAGTACCGATCTAGCGGGAGGATACAATGAGCAGTTCTTC.